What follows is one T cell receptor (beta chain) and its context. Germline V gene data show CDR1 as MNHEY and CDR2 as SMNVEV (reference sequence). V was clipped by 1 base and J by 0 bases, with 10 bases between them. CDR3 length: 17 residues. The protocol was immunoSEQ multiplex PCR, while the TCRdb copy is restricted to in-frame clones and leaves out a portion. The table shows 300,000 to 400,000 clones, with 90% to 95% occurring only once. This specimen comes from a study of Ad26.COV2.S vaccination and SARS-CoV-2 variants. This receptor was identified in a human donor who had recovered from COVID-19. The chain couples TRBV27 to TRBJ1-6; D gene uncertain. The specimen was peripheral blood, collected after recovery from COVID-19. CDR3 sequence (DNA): TGTGCCAGCAGTTTATTTTCAGAGAGCTCCTATAATTCACCCCTCCACTTT. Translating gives CASSLFSESSYNSPLHF.